These 21 T cell receptor beta chains were all obtained from the same sample, sequenced in a study of T cells in Graves' hyperthyroidism and ophthalmopathy. RNA transcripts were the template for amplifying TCR beta CDR3 regions. HTBI primers drove first-round RT-PCR of the TCR CDR3. In TCRdb, the multiplex PCR reads were re-called with MiXCR into one record per CDR3 protein. The sample carries around 690,000 distinct CDR3 sequences, 17% recorded once. Sequencing was carried out using blood. These receptors all stem from a man between 50 and 59 years old with Graves' hyperthyroidism.

This clonotype was observed many times. The chain combines TRBV2 with TRBJ2-1; D gene unclear. Per germline, CDR1 SNHLY and CDR2 FYNNEI. The CDR3 has 14 amino acids. Between the trimmed V and J ends, which lost 3 bases and 0 bases, there was a span of 6 bases. The CDR3 region is CASSEVSSYNEQFF. The CDR3 coding sequence is TGTGCCAGCAGTGAGGTCTCCTCCTACAATGAGCAGTTCTTC.

In this sample, this clonotype turned up many times. The chain links TRBV28 to TRBJ2-4; TRBD1 or TRBD2 may be the D gene (6 bases each). Germline values: CDR1 MDHEN, CDR2 SYDVKM. The ends were cut back, 4 bases at V and 9 bases at J, with 16 bases in the middle. This CDR3 spans 14 amino acids. The CDR3 sequence: CASSSGDPRGIQYF. As DNA, the CDR3 is TGTGCCAGCAGTTCGGGAGACCCCAGGGGCATTCAGTACTTC.

The rearrangement joins TRBV13 to TRBJ1-1; D is undetermined. V gave up 2 bases and J gave up 0 bases, with 7 bases separating them. The CDR3 has 14 residues. CDR1 PRHDT and CDR2 FYEKMQ come from the germline V gene (reference sequence). CDR3 sequence: CASSLSWVNTEAFF. CDR3 nucleotide sequence: TGTGCCAGCAGCTTATCCTGGGTGAACACTGAAGCTTTCTTT.

This clonotype was picked up a small number of times. This chain uses TRBV7-2 with TRBJ1-5; D not certain. V lost 4 bases and J lost 4, with 14 bases in between. CDR3 length equals 15 residues. Per the germline V gene, CDR1 is SGHTA and CDR2 is FQGNSA. DNA for the CDR3: TGTGCCAGCAGCTCCACGAGGGAACTAAATCAGCCCCAGCATTTT. This codes for CASSSTRELNQPQHF.

This chain connects TRBV18 to TRBJ1-3; no clear D gene. The V gene lost 3 bases and the J gene lost 5 bases, with 11 bases spanning the gap. CDR3 length: 14 amino acids. Per germline, CDR1 KGHSH and CDR2 LQKENI. CDR3 DNA sequence: TGTGCCAGCTCACCCCCCTATCTTCGAAACACCATATATTTT. Amino acids: CASSPPYLRNTIYF.

This clonotype was detected ten times or more. The chain recombines TRBV28 with TRBJ2-6; D is possibly TRBD1 (6 bases). The length of the CDR3 is 20 residues. V shed 6 bases and J shed 0 bases, with 24 bases lying between them. Germline V CDR1 and CDR2: MDHEN, SYDVKM. The CDR3 here is CASRDGSLTGRSSGANVLTF. For the CDR3, the DNA is TGTGCCAGCAGAGATGGGTCATTGACAGGAAGAAGCTCTGGGGCCAACGTCCTGACTTTC. Full variable domain (remainder filled in from reference TRBV28 and TRBJ2-6): DVKVTQSSRYLVKRTGEKVFLECVQDMDHENMFWYRQDPGLGLRLIYFSYDVKMKEKGDIPEGYSVSREKKERFSLILESASTNQTSMYLCASRDGSLTGRSSGANVLTFGAGSRLTVL.

This clonotype showed up many times. The DNA of the CDR3 is TGTGCCACCAGTGTCGGAGGGAGTCTTAGCTCCTACAATGAGCAGTTCTTC. It codes for CATSVGGSLSSYNEQFF. J is TRBJ2-1 and V is TRBV24-1; D may be TRBD2 (6 bases). Germline-derived CDR1 and CDR2 are KGHDR and SFDVKD. The CDR3 covers 17 residues. V was pared by 5 bases and J by 0 bases, with 16 bases between.

This clonotype was seen repeatedly, ten times or more. V and J are TRBV6-1 and TRBJ2-4; tentative D call: TRBD1 (5 bases). The CDR3 loop spans 15 amino acids. CDR1 is MNHNS and CDR2 is SASEGT in the germline V gene. Between the trimmed V and J ends, which lost 3 bases and 2 bases, there was a span of 11 bases. CDR3 nucleotide sequence: TGTGCCAGCAGTGAGGGGCTTGGGACCAAAAACATTCAGTACTTC. It specifies CASSEGLGTKNIQYF.

At least ten counts were recorded for this clonotype. The genes are TRBV24-1 and TRBJ2-5; D call uncertain. In germline, CDR1 is KGHDR, CDR2 SFDVKD. V dropped 0 bases and J dropped 3 bases, with 7 bases sitting between them. The CDR3 runs to 14 residues. The CDR3 DNA is TGTGCCACCAGTGATTTGGACGGAGAAGAGACCCAGTACTTC. Encoded protein: CATSDLDGEETQYF.

On this clonotype itself: Relative to the germline gene, one junction end is altered; a read error may explain this. The J gene is TRBJ2-7, the V gene TRBV7-3; 9 bases are a match to TRBD1. The CDR3 runs to 15 residues. CDR1 is SGHTA and CDR2 is FQGTGA in the germline V gene. CDR3 in DNA: TGTGCCAGCAGCCAAACAGGGGGCCCCGCAGAGGAGCACTACTTC. Encoded protein: CASSQTGGPAEEHYF.

The sample holds many counts of this clonotype. This chain connects TRBV25-1 to TRBJ1-1, with 7 nucleotides matching TRBD1. Unmatched junction bases numbered 9, after V lost 3 bases and J lost 5 bases. The CDR3 totals 15 residues. Germline V lookup: CDR1 MGHDK, CDR2 SYGVNS. This chain's CDR3 is CASSDFRQGGTEAFF. The CDR3 DNA reads TGTGCCAGCAGTGACTTTCGACAGGGAGGGACTGAAGCTTTCTTT. Complete variable domain (other parts from reference TRBV25-1 and TRBJ1-1): EADIYQTPRYLVIGTGKKITLECSQTMGHDKMYWYQQDPGMELHLIHYSYGVNSTEKGDLSSESTVSRIRTEHFPLTLESARPSHTSQYLCASSDFRQGGTEAFFGQGTRLTVV.

The J gene is TRBJ2-1, the V gene TRBV9, with a weak D call TRBD2 (6 bases). This CDR3 contains 15 residues. V was shortened by 1 base and J by 2 bases, with 10 bases between the two germline ends. Germline lookup yields CDR1 SGDLS and CDR2 YYNGEE. This chain's CDR3 is CASSVYREPYNEQFF. CDR3 bases: TGTGCCAGCAGCGTATATCGGGAGCCCTACAATGAGCAGTTCTTC.

This chain uses TRBV5-1 with TRBJ2-1; 9 nucleotides align to TRBD1. The CDR3 totals 15 residues. Germline CDR1 is SGHRS and CDR2 is YFSETQ. V dropped 4 bases and J dropped 4; count of bases not matched to a gene: 6. Here the CDR3 DNA reads TGCGCCAGCAGCATAAACAGGGGGCCTTACAATGAGCAGTTCTTC. It is translated as CASSINRGPYNEQFF. The variable domain in full, with the rest retrieved from reference TRBV5-1 and TRBJ2-1, is KAGVTQTPRYLIKTRGQQVTLSCSPISGHRSVSWYQQTPGQGLQFLFEYFSETQRNKGNFPGRFSGRQFSNSRSEMNVSTLELGDSALYLCASSINRGPYNEQFFGPGTRLTVL.

This clonotype was detected only a few times. The rearrangement uses TRBV6-5 and TRBJ1-4, with D possibly being TRBD1 (5 bases). V was trimmed by 0 bases and J by 5 bases, leaving 7 bases between them. The CDR3 contains 14 residues. Germline CDR1 is MNHEY and CDR2 is SVGAGI. DNA for the CDR3: TGTGCCAGCAGTTACTCTTGGGGGAATGAAAAACTGTTTTTT. This sequence encodes CASSYSWGNEKLFF.

This clonotype occurred once. This chain uses TRBV30 with TRBJ1-4; 7 bases line up with TRBD1. Germline CDR1 GTSNPN, CDR2 SVGIG (reference sequence). The CDR3 runs 16 residues. Trimming at V came to 1 base and at J to 0 bases, leaving 5 bases not matched to a gene. The CDR3 nucleotides are TGTGCCTGGAGTGGCGGGACAGCTGCAACTAATGAAAAACTGTTTTTT. This gives the protein CAWSGGTAATNEKLFF.

This clonotype was found many times. The chain is built from TRBV28 and TRBJ1-5, with D possibly matching TRBD1 (6 bases). The CDR3 consists of 17 residues. Germline lookup yields CDR1 MDHEN and CDR2 SYDVKM. V was shortened by 7 bases and J by 0 bases, with 19 bases between the two germline ends. The CDR3 loop reads CASIPRQVLLSNQPQHF. CDR3 coding DNA: TGTGCCAGCATTCCGAGACAGGTTCTTCTTAGCAATCAGCCCCAGCATTTT.

V is TRBV7-9 and J is TRBJ2-1, with D possibly TRBD1 on 6 matching bases. V was pared by 5 bases and J by 3 bases, with 17 bases between. This CDR3 has 16 amino acids. From germline, CDR1 is SEHNR and CDR2 FQNEAQ (reference sequence). The CDR3, as DNA: TGTGCCAGCAGCCCCCCCCTTGGACAGCACTACAATGAGCAGTTCTTC. Translation gives CASSPPLGQHYNEQFF.

There are many counts of this clonotype. The gene calls are TRBV12-3 or TRBV12-4 and TRBJ1-5, with unresolved D. V lost 3 bases to trimming and J lost 2 bases, with 8 bases between them. The CDR3 consists of 14 residues. The CDR3: CASSFSGRNQPQHF. In DNA, the CDR3 is TGTGCCAGCAGTTTCTCTGGGCGCAATCAGCCCCAGCATTTT.

This clonotype showed up just once. This chain links TRBV20-1 with TRBJ1-2; TRBD1 aligns across 9 bases. Germline CDR1 reads DFQATT; CDR2 reads SNEGSKA (reference sequence). The CDR3 length is 15 residues. J lost 5 bases, V lost 4 bases, and 11 bases had no gene match. This CDR3 is CSAIGQGSGGYGYTF. In DNA form, the CDR3 reads TGCAGTGCTATAGGACAGGGGTCGGGTGGGTATGGCTACACCTTC.

This clonotype was counted only a few times. The chain has TRBV13 and TRBJ2-5; 12 bases fit TRBD1. In germline, CDR1 is PRHDT, CDR2 FYEKMQ (reference sequence). The CDR3 is 16 residues long. The V segment lost 1 base and the J segment 4 bases; nucleotides outside the gene matches: 4. This CDR3 is CASSLAGTGGGETQYF. CDR3 DNA: TGTGCCAGCAGCTTAGCTGGGACAGGGGGCGGAGAGACCCAGTACTTC.

V usage is TRBV4-1 and J usage is TRBJ2-2; 12 positions agree with TRBD1. J was trimmed by 2 bases and V by 2 bases; bases with no gene match: 3. CDR3 length: 17 amino acids. Germline-derived CDR1 and CDR2 are MGHRA and YSYEKL. CDR3 bases: TGCGCCAGCAGCCAATGGGGACAGGGGGCAAACACCGGGGAGCTGTTTTTT. Protein: CASSQWGQGANTGELFF.